Sequencing of this TCR beta chain was carried out in a study of post-analysis software for immune sequencing data. Carried by the TCR beta cDNA libraries were unique molecular identifiers. Each CDR3 protein is one row after TCRdb ran MiXCR on the PCR reads. The repertoire holds about half a million distinct CDR3 sequences, with over 35% as singletons. In this sample, this clonotype turned up a few times. Its antigen remains unidentified. Germline loops: CDR1 SQVTM, CDR2 ANQGSEA. The CDR3 covers 15 residues. Trimming removed 6 bases at V and 1 base at J, with 13 bases between. Study conclusions and caveats: When patients were compared with controls, 4 or 5 TRBV segments were more frequent, TRBV5-6, TRBV5-1 and TRBV20-1 among them.

The chain is built from TRBV29-1 and TRBJ2-6; a weak D match, TRBD1 (6 bases). Sequenced input: blood. The clonotype comes from a girl aged 5-17 years with multiple sclerosis. The CDR3, as DNA: TGCAGCGTCGAGCACAGGGTTTCTGGGGCCAACGTCCTGACTTTC. It yields the protein CSVEHRVSGANVLTF.